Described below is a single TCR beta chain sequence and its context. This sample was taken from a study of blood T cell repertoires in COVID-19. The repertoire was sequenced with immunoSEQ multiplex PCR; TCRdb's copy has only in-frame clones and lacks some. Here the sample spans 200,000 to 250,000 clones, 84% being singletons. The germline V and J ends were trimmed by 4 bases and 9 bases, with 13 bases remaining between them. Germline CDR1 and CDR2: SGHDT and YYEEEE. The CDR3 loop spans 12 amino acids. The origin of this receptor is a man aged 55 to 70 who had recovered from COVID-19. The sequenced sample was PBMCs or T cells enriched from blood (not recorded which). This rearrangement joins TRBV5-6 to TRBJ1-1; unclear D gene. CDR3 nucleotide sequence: TGTGCCAGCAGCGCAACGGGTGTTAAAGCTTTCTTT. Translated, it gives CASSATGVKAFF.